The 5 T cell receptor beta chains listed next were all sequenced from one sample in a study of OX40 agonist ivuxolimab in advanced cancers. Repertoires were generated with immunoSEQ multiplex PCR, while TCRdb's copy carries only in-frame clones and drops some. Here the sample spans around 63,000 clones, 79% being singletons. This specimen was CD4+ or CD8+ T cells sorted from blood, taken in a trial of the OX40 agonist ivuxolimab. These receptors all come from an adult with an advanced solid tumor such as melanoma, head and neck, liver or kidney cancer.

J is TRBJ1-1 and V is TRBV7-6; D gene ambiguous. The CDR3 is 14 residues long. V was shortened by 2 bases and J by 7 bases, with 14 bases between the two germline ends. Germline values: CDR1 SGHVS, CDR2 FNYEAQ. In DNA form, the CDR3 reads TGTGCCAGCAGCTTATGGGCCAGGTCGGGTGAAGCTTTCTTT. This translates into CASSLWARSGEAFF.

This clone was seen a few times. This chain links TRBV2 with TRBJ1-5; D remains ambiguous. V lost 6 bases and J 0 bases, leaving 6 bases between the germline ends. The length of the CDR3 is 13 residues. Germline V gives CDR1 SNHLY, CDR2 FYNNEI. CDR3 sequence reads: CASSVDSNQPQHF. The DNA of the CDR3 is TGTGCCAGCAGCGTCGATAGCAATCAGCCCCAGCATTTT. Filled out from reference TRBV2 and TRBJ1-5, the complete variable domain reads EPEVTQTPSHQVTQMGQEVILRCVPISNHLYFYWYRQILGQKVEFLVSFYNNEISEKSEIFDDQFSVERPDGSNFTLKIRSTKLEDSAMYFCASSVDSNQPQHFGDGTRLSIL.

The rearrangement joins TRBV7-2 to TRBJ1-3; D uncertain. V shed 5 bases and J shed 0 bases, with 17 bases lying between them. Germline V gene data show CDR1 as SGHTA and CDR2 as FQGNSA. The length of the CDR3 is 17 residues. Written as DNA, the CDR3 is TGTGCCAGCAGCGTCGTCCGGTCGGGAAACTCTGGAAACACCATATATTTT. It codes for CASSVVRSGNSGNTIYF.

This clone was counted a few times. The chain combines TRBV7-9 with TRBJ1-1; D unresolved. Trimming took 5 bases from V and 3 from J, leaving 13 bases between them. Germline V gene sequence: CDR1 SEHNR, CDR2 FQNEAQ (reference sequence). The CDR3 runs to 14 residues. CDR3 DNA: TGTGCCAGCAGCGAAGGGTATCCGGACACTGAAGCTTTCTTT. Its protein product is CASSEGYPDTEAFF.

V is TRBV19 and J is TRBJ2-7; D might be TRBD1 or TRBD2, each matching 5 bases. Between the trimmed V and J ends, which lost 2 bases and 3 bases, there was a span of 14 bases. Germline V gene lookup returns CDR1 LNHDA and CDR2 SQIVND (reference sequence). This CDR3 contains 15 residues. The CDR3 DNA reads TGTGCCAGTAGTATAAGCTGGGACGGTTACTACGAGCAGTACTTC. Translated: CASSISWDGYYEQYF.